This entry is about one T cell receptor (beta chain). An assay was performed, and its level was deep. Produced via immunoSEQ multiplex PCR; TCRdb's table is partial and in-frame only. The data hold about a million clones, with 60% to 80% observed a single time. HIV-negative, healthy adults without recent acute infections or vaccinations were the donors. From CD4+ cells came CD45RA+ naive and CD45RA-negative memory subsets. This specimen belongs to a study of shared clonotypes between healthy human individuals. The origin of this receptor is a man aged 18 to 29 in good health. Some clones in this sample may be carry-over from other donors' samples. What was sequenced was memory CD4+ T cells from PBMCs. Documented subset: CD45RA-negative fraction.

As DNA, the CDR3 is TGTGCCAGCAGTTCTATAACAGGGTCCTATGAAAAACTGTTTTTT. Translated: CASSSITGSYEKLFF. This sequence joins TRBV28 and TRBJ1-4, with D possibly being TRBD1 (6 bases). Germline CDR1 MDHEN, CDR2 SYDVKM. Trimming pared 4 bases from V and 6 bases from J, leaving 15 bases between. CDR3 length: 15 amino acids.